These 23 T cell receptor beta chains were all obtained from the same sample, sequenced in a study of response to subunit inactivated influenza vaccine. One entry per CDR3 protein results from TCRdb running MiXCR on the RT-PCR reads. The sample has roughly 670,000 distinct CDR3 sequences, 13% to 15% seen once. The sequencing used PBMCs from blood, collected approximately 15 days before vaccination. The receptors stem from a man in his fifties who received an inactivated influenza vaccine.

The rearrangement joins TRBV4-2 to TRBJ2-3, with 10 bases aligning to TRBD1. Germline V gene data show CDR1 as LGHNA and CDR2 as YNFKEQ. The CDR3 runs to 17 residues. V shed 0 bases and J 5 bases; nucleotides not matched to a gene: 8. The CDR3 DNA follows: TGTGCCAGCAGCCAAGACGGGACAGGGGCGCACCAAGATACGCAGTATTTT. As protein: CASSQDGTGAHQDTQYF.

There are a few counts of this clonotype. The V gene is TRBV6-2 or TRBV6-3, the J gene TRBJ2-7; D unclear. CDR1 is MNHEY, CDR2 SVGEGT, per germline. V was pared by 8 bases and J by 3 bases, with 8 bases between. The CDR3 length is 11 residues. This CDR3 is CASATRYEQYF. As DNA, the CDR3 is TGTGCCAGCGCGACCCGCTACGAGCAGTACTTC.

The sample holds a few counts of this clonotype. The chain joins TRBV7-9 to TRBJ2-2; 10 nucleotides align to TRBD1. The CDR3 totals 16 residues. The germline V gene has CDR1 SEHNR and CDR2 FQNEAQ (reference sequence). Trimming cost V 4 bases and J 6 bases; bases outside gene matches: 8. The CDR3 nucleotides read TGTGCCAGCAGCTCGGGACAGGGGATATCGGCCGGGGAGCTGTTTTTT. Translation: CASSSGQGISAGELFF.

This clonotype was recorded a few times. This chain links TRBV5-6 with TRBJ1-1, with TRBD1 matching 7 bases. V dropped 3 bases and J dropped 5; count of bases not matched to a gene: 10. Germline values: CDR1 SGHDT, CDR2 YYEEEE. CDR3 length: 15 amino acids. The CDR3 region has the DNA TGTGCCAGCAGCTCGGACGGAGGGGGCGGTACTGAAGCTTTCTTT. This codes for CASSSDGGGGTEAFF. Complete variable domain (other parts from reference TRBV5-6 and TRBJ1-1): DAGVTQSPTHLIKTRGQQVTLRCSPKSGHDTVSWYQQALGQGPQFIFQYYEEEERQRGNFPDRFSGHQFPNYSSELNVNALLLGDSALYLCASSSDGGGGTEAFFGQGTRLTVV.

This chain links TRBV2 with TRBJ2-1; TRBD1 agrees at 7 bases. Germline assignment: CDR1 SNHLY and CDR2 FYNNEI. Trimming at V came to 6 bases and at J to 3 bases, leaving 11 bases not matched to a gene. This CDR3 is 16 amino acids long. CDR3 in amino acids: CASRRQGMALYNEQFF. In nucleotides, the CDR3 is TGTGCCAGCAGAAGACAGGGAATGGCCCTCTACAATGAGCAGTTCTTC. Combining the CDR3 with reference TRBV2 and TRBJ2-1 gives the whole variable domain EPEVTQTPSHQVTQMGQEVILRCVPISNHLYFYWYRQILGQKVEFLVSFYNNEISEKSEIFDDQFSVERPDGSNFTLKIRSTKLEDSAMYFCASRRQGMALYNEQFFGPGTRLTVL.

This clonotype was recorded at least ten times. The V and J genes are TRBV6-2 or TRBV6-3 and TRBJ2-1; the D is unclear. The length of the CDR3 is 14 residues. V was pared by 7 bases and J by 0 bases, with 10 bases between. Looked up from germline, CDR1 is MNHEY and CDR2 is SVGEGT. This chain's CDR3 is CASKTLSSYNEQFF. As DNA, the CDR3 is TGTGCCAGCAAGACCCTGAGCTCCTACAATGAGCAGTTCTTC.

The chain joins TRBV9 to TRBJ2-5; tentative D call: TRBD1 (6 bases). The V end lost 2 bases, the J end lost 4 bases, and 12 bases lay between the germline ends. The CDR3 extends over 14 amino acids. The germline V gene encodes CDR1 SGDLS and CDR2 YYNGEE. Here the CDR3 reads CASSVRGEGETQYF. The CDR3 DNA is TGTGCCAGCAGCGTCAGGGGAGAGGGAGAGACCCAGTACTTC.

The genes are TRBV27 and TRBJ2-7; no firm D call. V was clipped by 6 bases and J by 5 bases, with 20 bases between them. This CDR3 contains 15 residues. CDR1 is MNHEY, CDR2 SMNVEV, per germline (reference sequence). DNA of the CDR3: TGTGCCAGCAGCCGATCCGGTTTAGTGGTGGACGAGCAGTACTTC. Residues: CASSRSGLVVDEQYF.

J is TRBJ1-1 and V is TRBV10-3; TRBD1 is a possible D gene (5 bases). The CDR3 runs to 12 residues. Germline CDR1 reads ENHRY; CDR2 reads SYGVKD. Trimming pared 6 bases from V and 3 bases from J, leaving 8 bases between. The CDR3 loop reads CAIRGGDTEAFF. DNA of the CDR3: TGTGCCATCAGGGGGGGGGACACTGAAGCTTTCTTT.

The genes are TRBV5-1 and TRBJ1-2; the match to TRBD1 covers 7 bases. This CDR3 is 14 amino acids long. V shed 3 bases and J 3 bases; nucleotides not matched to a gene: 5. CDR1 and CDR2 (germline): SGHRS, YFSETQ. The CDR3 DNA reads TGCGCCAGCAGCTCACAGGGGAGGCACTATGGCTACACCTTC. Encoded protein: CASSSQGRHYGYTF.

This rearrangement joins TRBV24-1 to TRBJ2-1, with TRBD2 identical over 9 bases. This CDR3 spans 16 amino acids. Losses at the gene ends were 5 bases for V and 4 bases for J; bases not matched to a gene: 8. Germline CDR1 and CDR2: KGHDR and SFDVKD. CDR3 sequence reads: CATSGWNLAGYNEQFF. The CDR3 DNA follows: TGTGCCACCAGTGGCTGGAACCTAGCGGGGTACAATGAGCAGTTCTTC.

This clonotype has just a few counts. V and J are TRBV7-2 and TRBJ1-5; D is unclear. From germline, CDR1 is SGHTA and CDR2 FQGNSA. V dropped 5 bases and J dropped 0 bases, with 11 bases sitting between them. The CDR3 contains 15 residues. CDR3 region: CASSKRTNSNQPQHF. Written as DNA, the CDR3 is TGTGCCAGCAGCAAGAGGACCAATAGCAATCAGCCCCAGCATTTT.

The chain has TRBV9 and TRBJ2-3, with D maybe TRBD2 (6 bases). The V and J ends lost 4 bases and 0 bases respectively, with 12 bases between them. This CDR3 contains 15 residues. Germline V gives CDR1 SGDLS, CDR2 YYNGEE. CDR3 bases: TGTGCCAGCAGCTTTGGGACTGCTAGCACAGATACGCAGTATTTT. Amino acids: CASSFGTASTDTQYF.

The chain combines TRBV4-3 with TRBJ1-1, with D uncertain. The ends were cut back, 5 bases at V and 4 bases at J, with 11 bases in the middle. The CDR3 consists of 13 residues. In germline, CDR1 is LGHNA, CDR2 YSLEER. CDR3 amino acids: CASSGDLGTEAFF. The CDR3 bases are TGCGCCAGCAGCGGGGATTTGGGCACTGAAGCTTTCTTT.

Only a few counts were recorded for this clonotype. The gene calls are TRBV4-2 and TRBJ2-2; 7 bases agree with TRBD1. CDR3 length: 18 residues. Trimming took 0 bases from V and 4 from J; bases not matched to a gene: 11. Germline CDR1 LGHNA, CDR2 YNFKEQ. The CDR3 protein is CASSQERNNRGGTGELFF. CDR3 nucleotide sequence: TGTGCCAGCAGCCAAGAAAGAAATAACAGGGGCGGCACCGGGGAGCTGTTTTTT.

The chain employs TRBV20-1 and TRBJ2-7; D perhaps matches TRBD2 (6 bases). CDR1 DFQATT and CDR2 SNEGSKA come from the germline V gene (reference sequence). CDR3 length: 12 amino acids. V gave up 8 bases and J gave up 6 bases, with 17 bases separating them. The CDR3 DNA reads TGCAGTCCTACGCCGGGGGTCGGCGAGCAGTACTTC. Encoded protein: CSPTPGVGEQYF.

J is TRBJ2-7 and V is TRBV10-3; D possibly corresponds to TRBD2 (5 bases). This CDR3 has 13 residues. V was cut by 8 bases and J by 3 bases, with 14 bases left in between. CDR1 is ENHRY, CDR2 SYGVKD, per germline. The CDR3 is CAISVSTSYEQYF. CDR3 nucleotide sequence: TGTGCCATCTCGGTCTCCACTAGCTACGAGCAGTACTTC.

Ten or more counts support this clonotype. The V and J genes are TRBV4-2 and TRBJ2-2; D not resolved. Trimming removed 1 base from V and 2 bases from J, with 8 bases in between. From germline, CDR1 is LGHNA and CDR2 YNFKEQ. The CDR3 consists of 15 residues. The CDR3 loop reads CASSQVMVNTGELFF. CDR3 nucleotide sequence: TGTGCCAGCAGCCAAGTGATGGTAAACACCGGGGAGCTGTTTTTT.

Comments on this clonotype: Since a much larger clone is just one base distant, this may be a read error. This sequence joins TRBV7-9 and TRBJ2-3, with D maybe TRBD2 (5 bases). This CDR3 is 15 amino acids long. The germline CDR1 and CDR2 sequences are SEHNR and FQNEAQ (reference sequence). The CDR3 nucleotides are TGTTCCAGCAGCTTGGTATTAGGCGGGACAGATACGCAGTATTTT. Amino acid sequence: CSSSLVLGGTDTQYF.

This clonotype was picked up a small number of times. The V gene is TRBV30, the J gene TRBJ2-7, with 13 bases identical to TRBD2. J lost 2 bases, V lost 2 bases, and 3 bases had no gene match. This CDR3 is built from 15 residues. The germline gives CDR1 GTSNPN, CDR2 SVGIG (reference sequence). CDR3 DNA sequence: TGTGCCTGGAGTTCACTAGCGGGAGGGCCCTACGAGCAGTACTTC. It translates to CAWSSLAGGPYEQYF.

This clonotype was counted between two and nine times. V usage is TRBV11-1 and J usage is TRBJ2-1, with 14 nucleotides matching TRBD2. Germline trimming cut 6 bases from V and 0 bases from J; bases unmatched to any gene: 13. The CDR3 sequence is 20 residues long. CDR1 and CDR2 (germline): SGHAT, FQDESV (reference sequence). The DNA of the CDR3 is TGTGCCAGCAGGCGAACCTGGACTAGCGGGGGGACGCGCTCCTACAATGAGCAGTTCTTC. Translating it yields CASRRTWTSGGTRSYNEQFF.

This clonotype has a handful of counts. V is TRBV3-1 and J is TRBJ2-4; D possibly corresponds to TRBD2 (5 bases). From germline, CDR1 is LGHDT and CDR2 YNNKEL (reference sequence). V lost 4 bases and J 0 bases, leaving 10 bases between the germline ends. The CDR3 has 15 residues. CDR3 sequence reads: CASSLLGGAKNIQYF. The CDR3 region has the DNA TGTGCCAGCAGCCTTCTCGGAGGAGCCAAAAACATTCAGTACTTC.

Many counts were recorded for this clonotype. The chain combines TRBV5-1 with TRBJ2-6; D unresolved. CDR1 is SGHRS, CDR2 YFSETQ, per germline. This CDR3 contains 17 residues. Trimming cost V 3 bases and J 0 bases, with 13 bases left between them. CDR3 protein: CASSYSDSSSGANVLTF. The CDR3 DNA reads as TGCGCCAGCAGCTACAGCGATTCAAGCTCTGGGGCCAACGTCCTGACTTTC. The full variable domain, completed using reference TRBV5-1 and TRBJ2-6, is KAGVTQTPRYLIKTRGQQVTLSCSPISGHRSVSWYQQTPGQGLQFLFEYFSETQRNKGNFPGRFSGRQFSNSRSEMNVSTLELGDSALYLCASSYSDSSSGANVLTFGAGSRLTVL.